The 20 T cell receptor beta chains presented below share a single source sample, sequenced in a study of cytomegalovirus exposure and HLA in healthy donors. The assay was immunoSEQ multiplex PCR, and TCRdb's table has in-frame clones only and misses some. The table includes roughly 70,000 clones, nearly 96% detected once. Sequenced sample: PBMCs. The receptors originated from a woman between 18 and 29 years old in good health and CMV-seropositive.

This clone came up once. The V call is TRBV7-3, the J call TRBJ2-1; 7 bases match TRBD2. CDR3 length: 16 residues. CDR1 SGHTA and CDR2 FQGTGA come from the germline V gene. Germline trimming cut 4 bases from V and 4 bases from J; bases unmatched to any gene: 10. The DNA for the CDR3 is TGTGCCAGCAGCTCTGGGGGGGTAAGAGCATACAATGAGCAGTTCTTC. Translation gives CASSSGGVRAYNEQFF.

This sequence joins TRBV5-1 and TRBJ2-2, with D possibly TRBD2 on 6 matching bases. The V gene's germline CDR1 is SGHRS and CDR2 YFSETQ. The CDR3 is made up of 14 amino acids. The V and J ends lost 6 bases and 3 bases respectively, with 12 bases between them. The CDR3 reads CASNPGLYTGELFF. Here the CDR3 DNA reads TGCGCCAGCAATCCGGGACTTTACACCGGGGAGCTGTTTTTT.

The rearrangement uses TRBV5-1 and TRBJ1-3; D call uncertain. Trimming removed 0 bases at V and 2 bases at J, with 12 bases between. The CDR3 is 16 residues long. Germline V CDR1 and CDR2: SGHRS, YFSETQ. CDR3: CASSLVGSIAGNTIYF. In nucleotides, the CDR3 is TGCGCCAGCAGCTTGGTGGGGAGCATAGCTGGAAACACCATATATTTT.

This clone was recorded only once. The V and J genes are TRBV18 and TRBJ2-5; 11 nucleotides line up with TRBD2. The CDR3 has 18 residues. CDR1 is KGHSH, CDR2 LQKENI, per germline. J lost 5 bases, V lost 0 bases, and 11 bases had no gene match. CDR3 sequence: CASSPPVVLAGARETQYF. The CDR3, as DNA: TGTGCCAGCTCACCACCCGTGGTACTAGCGGGAGCTAGGGAGACCCAGTACTTC.

This sequence joins TRBV6-1 and TRBJ2-7; 12 bases map to TRBD1. Germline V lookup: CDR1 MNHNS, CDR2 SASEGT. CDR3 length: 14 residues. V shed 7 bases and J 7 bases; nucleotides not matched to a gene: 8. As DNA, the CDR3 is TGTGCCAGCAAGTTGGGACAGGGGGCGCGTGAGCAGTACTTC. It specifies CASKLGQGAREQYF.

V gene TRBV7-8 combines with J gene TRBJ2-6, with 11 bases matching TRBD2. The V segment lost 6 bases and the J segment 2 bases; nucleotides outside the gene matches: 9. From germline, CDR1 is SGHVS and CDR2 FQNEAQ. This CDR3 comprises 18 residues. CDR3 coding DNA: TGTGCCAGCAGTCCCCGTACTAGCGGGAGTACTGGGGCCAACGTCCTGACTTTC. It codes for CASSPRTSGSTGANVLTF.

The chain couples TRBV29-1 to TRBJ2-4, with 7 bases fitting TRBD1. V lost 6 bases, J lost 3 bases, and 5 bases stayed unmatched. The germline CDR1 and CDR2 sequences are SQVTM and ANQGSEA. This CDR3 spans 13 amino acids. CDR3 in amino acids: CSVPGQHKNIQYF. The CDR3 DNA reads TGCAGCGTGCCGGGACAGCACAAAAACATTCAGTACTTC.

In nucleotides, the CDR3 is TGTGCCAGTAGCACTCCGGGACAGGGGAACACCGGGGAGCTGTTTTTT. Translation: CASSTPGQGNTGELFF. The chain employs TRBV19 and TRBJ2-2; 9 nucleotides line up with TRBD1. Per the germline V gene, CDR1 is LNHDA and CDR2 is SQIVND (reference sequence). With 6 bases clipped from V and 1 base from J, the junction kept 6 bases outside the gene matches. This CDR3 comprises 16 residues.

The chain links TRBV5-6 to TRBJ2-2; D unresolved. V shed 1 base and J shed 3 bases, with 10 bases lying between them. The CDR3 sequence is 15 residues long. The V gene's germline CDR1 is SGHDT and CDR2 YYEEEE. The CDR3 region has the DNA TGTGCCAGCAGCTTGTTTAGAGGAGACACCGGGGAGCTGTTTTTT. This sequence encodes CASSLFRGDTGELFF.

The rearrangement joins TRBV28 to TRBJ2-7; 7 bases align to TRBD1. The CDR3 is made up of 16 amino acids. Germline V lookup: CDR1 MDHEN, CDR2 SYDVKM. V dropped 5 bases and J dropped 2; count of bases not matched to a gene: 12. The CDR3 region has the DNA TGTGCCAGCAGTCCCACCCCGGGACAGCGAACCTACGAGCAGTACTTC. Protein: CASSPTPGQRTYEQYF.

The genes are TRBV4-2 and TRBJ2-7, with TRBD1 matching 9 bases. The germline V gene has CDR1 LGHNA and CDR2 YNFKEQ. V trimming: 4 bases; J trimming: 2 bases; junction bases outside the gene matches: 9. The CDR3 runs to 16 residues. The CDR3 loop is CASSRRGQGIPYEQYF. CDR3 DNA: TGTGCCAGCAGCCGCAGGGGACAGGGTATACCCTACGAGCAGTACTTC.

J is TRBJ2-3 and V is TRBV18; unclear D gene. Trimming removed 2 bases at V and 2 bases at J, with 8 bases between. This CDR3 spans 14 amino acids. Germline V gene lookup returns CDR1 KGHSH and CDR2 LQKENI. The CDR3 nucleotides read TGTGCCAGCTCACCAGGCCCCCTCACAGATACGCAGTATTTT. Translated: CASSPGPLTDTQYF.

The chain links TRBV11-2 to TRBJ1-1; perhaps TRBD1 as D (5 bases). Germline loops: CDR1 SGHAT, CDR2 FQNNGV. V was cut by 3 bases and J by 7 bases, with 9 bases left in between. The CDR3 is 12 amino acids. CDR3 coding DNA: TGTGCCAGCAGCTTTAAGGGGTTTGAAGCTTTCTTT. Encoded protein: CASSFKGFEAFF.

This clone has a single count. The genes are TRBV5-1 and TRBJ2-6, with 7 bases that match TRBD1. V shed 3 bases and J 0 bases; nucleotides not matched to a gene: 21. Germline V gives CDR1 SGHRS, CDR2 YFSETQ. The CDR3 is 22 amino acids. The CDR3 sequence: CASSSGQPMLIPIFSGANVLTF. The CDR3 coding sequence is TGCGCCAGCAGCTCGGGACAGCCCATGCTGATTCCGATTTTCTCTGGGGCCAACGTCCTGACTTTC.

The J gene is TRBJ2-7, the V gene TRBV27, with TRBD2 matching 10 bases. The CDR3 spans 15 residues. Germline V gene data show CDR1 as MNHEY and CDR2 as SMNVEV (reference sequence). Losses at the gene ends were 5 bases for V and 2 bases for J; bases not matched to a gene: 6. CDR3 nucleotides: TGTGCCAGCAGTACCCGGACTAGCGGAGCCTACGAGCAGTACTTC. Its protein is CASSTRTSGAYEQYF.

CDR3 protein: CASSEDLGSGNTIYF. For the CDR3, the DNA is TGTGCCAGCAGCGAGGACTTAGGATCTGGAAACACCATATATTTT. This sequence joins TRBV9 and TRBJ1-3; D is unclear. Germline assignment: CDR1 SGDLS and CDR2 YYNGEE. This CDR3 region has 15 residues. V was cut by 3 bases and J by 1 base, with 11 bases left in between.

This rearrangement joins TRBV27 to TRBJ2-3, with 9 bases that match TRBD2. Germline CDR1 reads MNHEY; CDR2 reads SMNVEV (reference sequence). The CDR3 contains 14 residues. Trimming took 2 bases from V and 7 from J; bases not matched to a gene: 4. The CDR3 coding sequence is TGTGCCAGCAGTTTAGCGGGAGGGCCTAATACGCAGTATTTT. Its protein is CASSLAGGPNTQYF.

The chain's CDR3 is CASSLGGSTDTQYF. The CDR3 DNA reads TGTGCCAGCAGTCTTGGAGGGTCCACAGATACGCAGTATTTT. The chain couples TRBV2 to TRBJ2-3; D perhaps matches TRBD2 (6 bases). CDR3 length: 14 amino acids. Germline CDR1 is SNHLY and CDR2 is FYNNEI. Trimming took off 5 bases at V and 2 bases at J, with 11 bases between the two ends.

V is TRBV6-6 and J is TRBJ2-3; D gene unclear. The V gene's germline CDR1 is MNHNY and CDR2 SVGAGI (reference sequence). V shed 7 bases and J shed 1 base, with 9 bases lying between them. This CDR3 has 13 amino acids. This CDR3 reads CASKSFRTDTQYF. The CDR3 coding sequence is TGTGCCAGCAAAAGCTTCCGCACAGATACGCAGTATTTT.

The V call is TRBV28, the J call TRBJ1-2, with D perhaps matching TRBD1 (6 bases). Trimming took off 2 bases at V and 6 bases at J, with 16 bases between the two ends. The germline V gene has CDR1 MDHEN and CDR2 SYDVKM. The CDR3 loop spans 15 amino acids. The DNA for the CDR3 is TGTGCCAGCAGTTTAGGGGACAAGCGTTCGAATGGCTACACCTTC. It specifies CASSLGDKRSNGYTF.